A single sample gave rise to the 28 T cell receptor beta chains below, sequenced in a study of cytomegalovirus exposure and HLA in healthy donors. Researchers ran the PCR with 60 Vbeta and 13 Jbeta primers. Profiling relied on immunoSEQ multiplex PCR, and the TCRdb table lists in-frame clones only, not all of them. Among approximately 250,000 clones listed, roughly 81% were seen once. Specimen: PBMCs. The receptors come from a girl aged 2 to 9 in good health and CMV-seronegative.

The CDR3 sequence is CASRQTELLDSPLHF. The DNA for the CDR3 is TGTGCCAGCCGACAGACAGAGCTCTTGGATTCACCCCTCCACTTT. The V and J genes are TRBV5-8 and TRBJ1-6, with D maybe TRBD1 (5 bases). The CDR3 is 15 residues long. The germline V and J ends were trimmed by 7 bases and 8 bases, with 19 bases remaining between them. Germline assignment: CDR1 SGHTS and CDR2 YDEGEE.

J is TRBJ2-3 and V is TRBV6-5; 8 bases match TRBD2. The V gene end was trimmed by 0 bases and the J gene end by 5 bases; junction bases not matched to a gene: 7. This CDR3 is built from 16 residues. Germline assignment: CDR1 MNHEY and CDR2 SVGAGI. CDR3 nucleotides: TGTGCCAGCAGTTACTCGCCGGGAGGGCTGGGAGATACGCAGTATTTT. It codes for CASSYSPGGLGDTQYF.

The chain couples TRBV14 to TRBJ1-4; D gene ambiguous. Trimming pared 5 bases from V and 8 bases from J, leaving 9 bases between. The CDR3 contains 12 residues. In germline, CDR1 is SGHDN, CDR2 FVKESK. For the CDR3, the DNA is TGTGCCAGCAGCGCGGTCTACGAAAAACTGTTTTTT. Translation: CASSAVYEKLFF.

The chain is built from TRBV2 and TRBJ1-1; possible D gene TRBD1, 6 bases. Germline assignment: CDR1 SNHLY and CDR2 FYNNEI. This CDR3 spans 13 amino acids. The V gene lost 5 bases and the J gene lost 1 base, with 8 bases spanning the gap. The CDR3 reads CASSTGRNTEAFF. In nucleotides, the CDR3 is TGTGCCAGCAGTACAGGGAGGAACACTGAAGCTTTCTTT.

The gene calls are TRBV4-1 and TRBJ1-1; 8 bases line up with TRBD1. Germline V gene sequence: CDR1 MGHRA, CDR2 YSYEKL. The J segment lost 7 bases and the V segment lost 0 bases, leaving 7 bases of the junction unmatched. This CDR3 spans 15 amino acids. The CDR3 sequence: CASSQDRAGGYEAFF. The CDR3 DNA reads TGCGCCAGCAGCCAAGATCGGGCAGGGGGCTATGAAGCTTTCTTT.

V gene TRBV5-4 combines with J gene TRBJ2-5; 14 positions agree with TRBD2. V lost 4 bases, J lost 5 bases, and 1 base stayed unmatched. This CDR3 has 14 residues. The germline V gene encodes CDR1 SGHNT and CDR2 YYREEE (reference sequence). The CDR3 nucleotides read TGTGCCAGCAGCCGACTAGCGGGAGGGGAGACCCAGTACTTC. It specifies CASSRLAGGETQYF.

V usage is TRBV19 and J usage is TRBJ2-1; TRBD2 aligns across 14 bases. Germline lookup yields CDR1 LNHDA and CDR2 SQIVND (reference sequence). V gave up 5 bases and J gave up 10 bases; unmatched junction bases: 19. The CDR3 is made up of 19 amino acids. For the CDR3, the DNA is TGTGCCAGTAGTCGACCCCCCGGGACTAGCGGGAGCGGCACAGGGGAGCAGTTCTTC. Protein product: CASSRPPGTSGSGTGEQFF. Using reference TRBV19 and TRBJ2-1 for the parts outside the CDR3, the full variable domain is DGGITQSPKYLFRKEGQNVTLSCEQNLNHDAMYWYRQDPGQGLRLIYYSQIVNDFQKGDIAEGYSVSREKKESFPLTVTSAQKNPTAFYLCASSRPPGTSGSGTGEQFFGPGTRLTVL.

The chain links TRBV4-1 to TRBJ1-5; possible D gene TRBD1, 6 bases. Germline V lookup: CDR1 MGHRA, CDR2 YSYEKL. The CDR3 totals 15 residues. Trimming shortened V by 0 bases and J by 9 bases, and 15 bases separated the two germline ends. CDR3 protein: CASSQDLQGKRPQHF. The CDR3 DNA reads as TGCGCCAGCAGCCAAGATCTCCAGGGGAAGAGGCCCCAGCATTTT.

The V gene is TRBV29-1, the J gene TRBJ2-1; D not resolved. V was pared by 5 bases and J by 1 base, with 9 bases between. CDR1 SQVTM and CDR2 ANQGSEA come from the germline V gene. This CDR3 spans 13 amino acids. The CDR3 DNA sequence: TGCAGCGTTTTGGCTCAATCCTACAATGAGCAGTTCTTC. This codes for CSVLAQSYNEQFF.

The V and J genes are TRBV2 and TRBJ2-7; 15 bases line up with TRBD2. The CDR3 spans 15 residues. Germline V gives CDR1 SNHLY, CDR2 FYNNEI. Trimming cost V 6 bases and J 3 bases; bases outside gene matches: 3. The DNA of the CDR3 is TGTGCCAGCAGCCGGACTAGCGGGGGGGTCTACGAGCAGTACTTC. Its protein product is CASSRTSGGVYEQYF.

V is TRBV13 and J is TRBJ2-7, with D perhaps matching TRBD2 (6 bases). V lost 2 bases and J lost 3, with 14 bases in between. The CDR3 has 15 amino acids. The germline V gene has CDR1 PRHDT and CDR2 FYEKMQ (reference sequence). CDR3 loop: CASSLRSTGVYEQYF. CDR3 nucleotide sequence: TGTGCCAGCAGCTTAAGATCGACGGGGGTCTACGAGCAGTACTTC. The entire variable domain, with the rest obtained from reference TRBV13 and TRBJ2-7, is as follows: AAGVIQSPRHLIKEKRETATLKCYPIPRHDTVYWYQQGPGQDPQFLISFYEKMQSDKGSIPDRFSAQQFSDYHSELNMSSLELGDSALYFCASSLRSTGVYEQYFGPGTRLTVT.

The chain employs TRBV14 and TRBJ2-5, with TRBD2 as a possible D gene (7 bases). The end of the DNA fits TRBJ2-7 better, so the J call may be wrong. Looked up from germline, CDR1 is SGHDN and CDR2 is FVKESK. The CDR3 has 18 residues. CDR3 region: CASSQDPLGGGYSYEQYF. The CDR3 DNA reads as TGTGCCAGCAGCCAAGATCCACTGGGAGGGGGGTACTCCTACGAGCAGTACTTC.

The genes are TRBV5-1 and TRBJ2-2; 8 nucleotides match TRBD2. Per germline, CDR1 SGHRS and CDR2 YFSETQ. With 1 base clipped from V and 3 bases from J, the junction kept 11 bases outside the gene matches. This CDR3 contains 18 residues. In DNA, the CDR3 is TGCGCCAGCAGCTTGAGCGATAGCGGGGCGGGGTACACCGGGGAGCTGTTTTTT. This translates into CASSLSDSGAGYTGELFF.

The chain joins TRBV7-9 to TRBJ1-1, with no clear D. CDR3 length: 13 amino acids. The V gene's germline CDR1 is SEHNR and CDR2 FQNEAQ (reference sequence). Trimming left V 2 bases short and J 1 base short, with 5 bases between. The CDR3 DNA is TGTGCCAGCAGCTTATCGGGGAACACTGAAGCTTTCTTT. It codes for CASSLSGNTEAFF. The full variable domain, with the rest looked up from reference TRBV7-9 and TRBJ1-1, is DTGVSQNPRHKITKRGQNVTFRCDPISEHNRLYWYRQTLGQGPEFLTYFQNEAQLEKSRLLSDRFSAERPKGSFSTLEIQRTEQGDSAMYLCASSLSGNTEAFFGQGTRLTVV.

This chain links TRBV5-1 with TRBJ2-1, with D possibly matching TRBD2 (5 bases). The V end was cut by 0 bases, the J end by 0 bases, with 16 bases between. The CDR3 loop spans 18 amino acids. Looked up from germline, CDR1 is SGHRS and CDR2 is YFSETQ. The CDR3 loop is CASSLEGLAVSSYNEQFF. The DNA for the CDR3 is TGCGCCAGCAGCTTGGAAGGGCTAGCCGTTAGCTCCTACAATGAGCAGTTCTTC.

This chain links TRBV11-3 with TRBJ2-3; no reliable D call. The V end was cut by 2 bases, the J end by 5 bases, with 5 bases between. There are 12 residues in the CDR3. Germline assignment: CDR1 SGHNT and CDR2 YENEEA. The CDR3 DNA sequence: TGTGCCAGCAGCTTATTCGGAGATACGCAGTATTTT. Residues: CASSLFGDTQYF.

Here the CDR3 DNA reads TGCAGCGTCGCGCCCGCGGAGACCCAGTACTTC. Translation: CSVAPAETQYF. The chain employs TRBV29-1 and TRBJ2-5; D not certain. CDR3 length: 11 residues. CDR1 is SQVTM, CDR2 ANQGSEA, per germline. V was shortened by 6 bases and J by 5 bases, with 10 bases between the two germline ends.

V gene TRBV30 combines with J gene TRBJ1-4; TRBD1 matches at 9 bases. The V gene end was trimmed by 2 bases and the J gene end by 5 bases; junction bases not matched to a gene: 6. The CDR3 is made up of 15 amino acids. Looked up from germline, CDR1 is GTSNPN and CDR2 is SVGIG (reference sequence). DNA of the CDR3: TGTGCCTGGAGTTTTTGGGGGACAGGGAATGAAAAACTGTTTTTT. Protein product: CAWSFWGTGNEKLFF.

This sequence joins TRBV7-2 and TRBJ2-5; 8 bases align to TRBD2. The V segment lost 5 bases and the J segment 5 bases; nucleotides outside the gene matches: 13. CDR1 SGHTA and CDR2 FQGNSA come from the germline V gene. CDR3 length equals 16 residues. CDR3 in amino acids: CASSPDAGTRRETQYF. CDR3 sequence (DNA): TGTGCCAGCAGCCCAGACGCCGGGACTAGGAGGGAGACCCAGTACTTC.

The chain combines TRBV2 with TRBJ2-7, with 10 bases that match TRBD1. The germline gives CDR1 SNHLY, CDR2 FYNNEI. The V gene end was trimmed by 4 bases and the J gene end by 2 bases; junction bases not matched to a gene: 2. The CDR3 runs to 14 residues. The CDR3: CASSAGQGTYEQYF. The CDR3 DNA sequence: TGTGCCAGCAGTGCGGGACAGGGGACCTACGAGCAGTACTTC.

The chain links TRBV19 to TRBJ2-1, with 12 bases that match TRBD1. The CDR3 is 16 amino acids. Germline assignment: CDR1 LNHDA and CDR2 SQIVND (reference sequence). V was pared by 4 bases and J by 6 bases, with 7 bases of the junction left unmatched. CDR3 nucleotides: TGTGCCAGTAGTACGAGCCGGGACAGGGGGCCCAATGAGCAGTTCTTC. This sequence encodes CASSTSRDRGPNEQFF.

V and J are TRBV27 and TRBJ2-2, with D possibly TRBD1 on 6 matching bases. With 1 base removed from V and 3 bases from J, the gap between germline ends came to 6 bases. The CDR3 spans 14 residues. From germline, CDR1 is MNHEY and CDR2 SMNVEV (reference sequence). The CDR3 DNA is TGTGCCAGCAGTTTATACAGGGACACCGGGGAGCTGTTTTTT. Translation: CASSLYRDTGELFF.

As DNA, the CDR3 is TGTGCCAGTAGTATGAAAGGTGCTGGCGGAGCCTACAATGAGCAGTTCTTC. Encoded protein: CASSMKGAGGAYNEQFF. V usage is TRBV19 and J usage is TRBJ2-1; D ambiguous. This CDR3 comprises 17 residues. Germline V gene data show CDR1 as LNHDA and CDR2 as SQIVND (reference sequence). The V and J ends lost 3 bases and 2 bases respectively, with 17 bases between them.

The CDR3 DNA follows: TGTGCCTGGAATGGAGCGAGATACTACGAGCAGTACTTC. Protein sequence: CAWNGARYYEQYF. The rearrangement uses TRBV30 and TRBJ2-5; D unclear. The last part of the DNA fits TRBJ2-7 better; the J call may be wrong. This CDR3 has 13 amino acids. From germline, CDR1 is GTSNPN and CDR2 SVGIG (reference sequence).

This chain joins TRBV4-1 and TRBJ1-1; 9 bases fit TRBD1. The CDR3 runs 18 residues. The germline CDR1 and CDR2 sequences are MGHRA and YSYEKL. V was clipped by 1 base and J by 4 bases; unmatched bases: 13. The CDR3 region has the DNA TGCGCCAGCAGCCAAGGCTTTCCGGGACAGGGTTGGGGCACTGAAGCTTTCTTT. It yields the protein CASSQGFPGQGWGTEAFF.

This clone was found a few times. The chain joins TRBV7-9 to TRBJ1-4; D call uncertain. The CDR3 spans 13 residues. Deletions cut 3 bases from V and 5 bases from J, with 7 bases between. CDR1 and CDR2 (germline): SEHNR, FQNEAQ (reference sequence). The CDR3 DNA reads TGTGCCAGCAGCTTTGCGGGAAATGAAAAACTGTTTTTT. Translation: CASSFAGNEKLFF. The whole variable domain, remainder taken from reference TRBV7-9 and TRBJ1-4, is DTGVSQNPRHKITKRGQNVTFRCDPISEHNRLYWYRQTLGQGPEFLTYFQNEAQLEKSRLLSDRFSAERPKGSFSTLEIQRTEQGDSAMYLCASSFAGNEKLFFGSGTQLSVL.

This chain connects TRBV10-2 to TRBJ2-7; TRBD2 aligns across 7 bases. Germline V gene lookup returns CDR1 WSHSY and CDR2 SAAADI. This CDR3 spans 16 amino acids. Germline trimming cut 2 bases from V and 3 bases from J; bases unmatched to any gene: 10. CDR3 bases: TGCGCCAGCAGTGAGATCGATGCGGGAGTTAGCTACGAGCAGTACTTC. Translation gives CASSEIDAGVSYEQYF.

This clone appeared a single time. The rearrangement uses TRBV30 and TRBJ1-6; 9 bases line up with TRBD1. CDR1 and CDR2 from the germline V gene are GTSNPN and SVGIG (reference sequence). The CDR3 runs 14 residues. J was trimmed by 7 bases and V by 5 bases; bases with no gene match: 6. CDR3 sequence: CAWSSGTGNSPLHF. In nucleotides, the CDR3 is TGTGCCTGGTCCTCCGGGACAGGGAATTCACCCCTCCACTTT.